The rows below give T cell receptor beta chains drawn from one sample of a study of blood T cells in healthy people across ages. One entry per CDR3 protein, called by TCRdb with MiXCR from the 5' RACE reads. The sample holds roughly 560,000 distinct CDR3 sequences; 20% to 30% are singletons and the top ten take 8.5% to 9.5%. The sample was also linked to a second study, of T cells of mothers and their children.

Sequencing used blood. These receptor sequences come from a boy aged 10-17 years in good health. CDR3s include the opening cysteine and the closing phenylalanine or tryptophan. D genes are given only for firm matches. Size is stated for part of the rows, as once, few or many counts, or as a class when the clone is expanded.

j_call d_call v_call clone_size cdr3_aa cdr3_nt
TRBJ1-1 - TRBV6-2/TRBV6-3 few CAGSYGLRRLKVKMNTEAFF TGTGCCGGCAGCTATGGCCTAAGGAGACTAAAAGTGAAGATGAACACTGAAGCTTTCTTT
TRBJ2-5 - TRBV29-1 few CSVEGDGGETQYF TGCAGCGTTGAAGGAGACGGAGGAGAGACCCAGTACTTC
TRBJ2-3 TRBD2 TRBV7-3 - CASSLTLRTSGGMDTQYF TGTGCCAGCAGCTTAACGTTGAGGACTAGCGGGGGAATGGATACGCAGTATTTT
TRBJ2-1 TRBD2 TRBV5-1 few CASSLAGQDGGGTVHNEQFF TGCGCCAGCAGCTTGGCCGGTCAGGATGGCGGGGGGACGGTTCACAATGAGCAGTTCTTC
TRBJ2-7 - TRBV4-3 many CASSQDILRYEQYF TGCGCCAGCAGCCAAGACATCTTGCGATACGAGCAGTACTTC
TRBJ2-7 - TRBV29-1 many CSVYGVLSSYEQYF TGCAGCGTTTACGGGGTTCTTAGCTCCTACGAGCAGTACTTC
TRBJ2-4 - TRBV7-9 few CASSFDGDIQYF TGTGCCAGCAGCTTTGATGGTGACATTCAGTACTTC
TRBJ2-3 - TRBV5-6 - CASSSLTGFTDTQYF TGTGCCAGCAGCTCATTAACAGGGTTCACAGATACGCAGTATTTT
TRBJ2-3 - TRBV5-1 - CASSWDKWITDTQYF TGCGCCAGCAGTTGGGACAAGTGGATAACAGATACGCAGTATTTT
TRBJ2-5 TRBD2 TRBV28 - CASRTRSRTSGYQETQYF TGTGCCAGCAGGACACGTTCGCGGACTAGCGGGTACCAAGAGACCCAGTACTTC
TRBJ2-1 - TRBV3-1 few CASSDYDEQFF TGTGCCAGCAGCGATTACGATGAGCAGTTCTTC
TRBJ2-6 - TRBV5-5 - CASSPQAAGANVLTF TGTGCCAGCAGCCCACAGGCCGCTGGGGCCAACGTCCTGACTTTC
TRBJ2-1 TRBD2 TRBV7-6 - CASSLAAGLAGDHYNEQFF TGTGCCAGCAGCTTAGCCGCCGGACTAGCGGGAGATCACTACAATGAGCAGTTCTTC
TRBJ1-2 TRBD1 TRBV2 - CASSERDRARYGYTF TGTGCCAGCAGTGAAAGGGACAGGGCTCGGTATGGCTACACCTTC
TRBJ2-7 TRBD2 TRBV28 - CASSILAGPYEQYF TGTGCCAGCAGCATACTAGCGGGGCCCTACGAGCAGTACTTC
TRBJ2-5 - TRBV12-3/TRBV12-4 many CASSPGLKETQYF TGTGCCAGCAGTCCGGGGCTTAAAGAGACCCAGTACTTC
TRBJ2-2 - TRBV28 many CASRGANTGELFF TGTGCCAGCAGGGGGGCGAACACCGGGGAGCTGTTTTTT
TRBJ2-1 - TRBV7-3 - CASSLTPPSLQFF TGTGCCAGCAGCTTAACGCCGCCATCCCTCCAGTTCTTC
TRBJ2-7 TRBD1 TRBV20-1 - CSARSGDRGQSYEQYF TGCAGTGCTAGATCTGGGGACAGGGGACAGAGCTACGAGCAGTACTTC
TRBJ2-3 TRBD2 TRBV20-1 few CSATQLASGEEDTQYF TGCAGTGCTACCCAATTGGCCAGCGGGGAGGAGGATACGCAGTATTTT
TRBJ2-2 - TRBV20-1 few CSARIAQGSVGELFF TGCAGTGCTAGAATTGCTCAGGGTTCTGTCGGGGAGCTGTTTTTT
TRBJ2-7 - TRBV20-1 - CSARDPRGDSYEQYF TGCAGTGCTAGAGATCCCAGAGGGGACTCCTACGAGCAGTACTTC
TRBJ1-5 - TRBV4-3 - CASSQEWAASNQPQHF TGCGCCAGCAGCCAAGAGTGGGCAGCTAGCAATCAGCCCCAGCATTTT
TRBJ2-7 - TRBV20-1 few CSAVRGSLEQYF TGCAGTGCTGTCAGGGGATCCCTCGAGCAGTACTTC
TRBJ2-7 - TRBV7-2 - CASSPSGWDEQYF TGTGCCAGCAGCCCCTCAGGTTGGGACGAGCAGTACTTC
TRBJ2-1 TRBD2 TRBV11-2 - CASSLVAGDYNEQFF TGTGCCAGCAGCTTAGTAGCGGGGGATTACAATGAGCAGTTCTTC
TRBJ2-7 TRBD1 TRBV7-2 - CASSQVGQGRPYEQYF TGTGCCAGCAGCCAGGTAGGACAGGGGAGGCCCTACGAGCAGTACTTC
TRBJ2-1 - TRBV7-9 - CASSFLTSSYNEQFF TGTGCCAGCAGCTTTTTGACTAGCTCCTACAATGAGCAGTTCTTC
TRBJ2-7 TRBD2 TRBV20-1 - CSAWTSGTGEQYF TGCAGTGCATGGACTAGCGGGACGGGCGAGCAGTACTTC
TRBJ1-2 TRBD1 TRBV27 - CASSTDRVHGYTF TGTGCCAGCAGCACCGACAGGGTTCACGGCTACACCTTC
TRBJ2-6 - TRBV7-8 many CASSLVGSGANVLTF TGTGCCAGCAGCTTAGTTGGGTCTGGGGCCAACGTCCTGACTTTC
TRBJ2-1 - TRBV7-2 - CASCYGGGNEQFF TGTGCCAGCTGTTACGGAGGGGGCAATGAGCAGTTCTTC
TRBJ2-5 TRBD2 TRBV29-1 - CSVVWPAGGETQYF TGCAGCGTTGTGTGGCCAGCGGGAGGAGAGACCCAGTACTTC
TRBJ2-2 - TRBV5-1 few CASSLEFWSGELFF TGCGCCAGCAGCTTGGAATTTTGGTCCGGGGAGCTGTTTTTT